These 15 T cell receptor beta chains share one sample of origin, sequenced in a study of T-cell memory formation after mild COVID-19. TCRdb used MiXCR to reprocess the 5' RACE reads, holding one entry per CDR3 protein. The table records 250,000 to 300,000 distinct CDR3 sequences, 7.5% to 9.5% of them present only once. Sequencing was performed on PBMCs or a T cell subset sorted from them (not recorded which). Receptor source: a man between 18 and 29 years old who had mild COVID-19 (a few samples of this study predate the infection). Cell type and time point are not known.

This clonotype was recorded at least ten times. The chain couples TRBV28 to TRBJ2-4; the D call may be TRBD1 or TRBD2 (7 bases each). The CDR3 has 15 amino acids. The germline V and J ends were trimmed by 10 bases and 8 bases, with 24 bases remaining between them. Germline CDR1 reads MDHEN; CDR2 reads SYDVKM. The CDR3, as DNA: TGTGCCACCAGGGGGGGCTCCTCTGTTGTGGACATTCAGTACTTC. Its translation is CATRGGSSVVDIQYF.

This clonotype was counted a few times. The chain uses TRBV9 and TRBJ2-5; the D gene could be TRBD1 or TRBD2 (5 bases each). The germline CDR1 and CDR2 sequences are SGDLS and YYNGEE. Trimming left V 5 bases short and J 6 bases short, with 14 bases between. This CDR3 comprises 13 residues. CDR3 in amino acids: CASSWRGAKTQYF. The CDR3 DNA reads TGTGCCAGCAGTTGGAGAGGGGCGAAGACCCAGTACTTC. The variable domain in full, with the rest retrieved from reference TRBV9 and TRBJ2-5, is DSGVTQTPKHLITATGQRVTLRCSPRSGDLSVYWYQQSLDQGLQFLIQYYNGEERAKGNILERFSAQQFPDLHSELNLSSLELGDSALYFCASSWRGAKTQYFGPGTRLLVL.

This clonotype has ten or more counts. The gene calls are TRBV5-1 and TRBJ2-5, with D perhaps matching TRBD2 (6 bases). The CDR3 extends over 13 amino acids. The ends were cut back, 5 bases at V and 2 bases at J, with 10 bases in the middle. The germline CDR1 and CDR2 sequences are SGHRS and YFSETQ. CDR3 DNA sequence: TGCGCCAGCAGTAGGGAGGTTCAAGAGACCCAGTACTTC. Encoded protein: CASSREVQETQYF.

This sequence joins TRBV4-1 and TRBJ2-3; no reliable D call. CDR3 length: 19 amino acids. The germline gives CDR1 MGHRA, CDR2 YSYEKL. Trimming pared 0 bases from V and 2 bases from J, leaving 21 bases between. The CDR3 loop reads CASSQERQEPRWSTDTQYF. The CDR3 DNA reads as TGCGCCAGCAGCCAAGAACGCCAGGAGCCGCGGTGGTCCACAGATACGCAGTATTTT.

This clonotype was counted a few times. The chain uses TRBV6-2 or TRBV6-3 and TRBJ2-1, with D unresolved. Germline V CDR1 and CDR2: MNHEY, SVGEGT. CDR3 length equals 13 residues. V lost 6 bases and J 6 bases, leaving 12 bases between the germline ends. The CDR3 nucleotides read TGTGCCAGCAGGGGTGTAACCATCAATGAGCAGTTCTTC. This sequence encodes CASRGVTINEQFF.

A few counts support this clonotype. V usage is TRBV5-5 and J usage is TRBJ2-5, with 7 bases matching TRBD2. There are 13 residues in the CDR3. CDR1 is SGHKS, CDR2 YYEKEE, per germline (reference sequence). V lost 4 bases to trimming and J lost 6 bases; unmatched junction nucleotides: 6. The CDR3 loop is CASSAGLVKTQYF. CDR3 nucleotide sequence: TGTGCCAGCAGCGCTGGACTAGTGAAGACCCAGTACTTC.

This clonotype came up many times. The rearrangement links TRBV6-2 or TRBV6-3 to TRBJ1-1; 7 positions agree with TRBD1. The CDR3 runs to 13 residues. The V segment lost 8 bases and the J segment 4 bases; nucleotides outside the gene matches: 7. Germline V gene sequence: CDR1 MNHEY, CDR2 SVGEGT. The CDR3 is CASALQGLTEAFF. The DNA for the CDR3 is TGTGCCAGCGCTTTACAGGGGCTCACTGAAGCTTTCTTT.

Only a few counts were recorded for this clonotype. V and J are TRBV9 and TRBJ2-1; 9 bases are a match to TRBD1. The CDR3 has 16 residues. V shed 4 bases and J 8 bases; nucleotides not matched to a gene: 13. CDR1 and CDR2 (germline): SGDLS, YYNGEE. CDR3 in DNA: TGTGCCAGCAGCACCTCGGCGGGGACAGGGATTTATGAGCAGTTCTTC. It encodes CASSTSAGTGIYEQFF.

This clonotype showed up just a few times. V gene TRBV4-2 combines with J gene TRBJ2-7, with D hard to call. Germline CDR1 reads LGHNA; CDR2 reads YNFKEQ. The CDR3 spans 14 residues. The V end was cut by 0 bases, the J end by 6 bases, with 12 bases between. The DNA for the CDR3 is TGTGCCAGCAGCCAAGATATCGGCTTGGGCGAGCAGTACGTC. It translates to CASSQDIGLGEQYV.

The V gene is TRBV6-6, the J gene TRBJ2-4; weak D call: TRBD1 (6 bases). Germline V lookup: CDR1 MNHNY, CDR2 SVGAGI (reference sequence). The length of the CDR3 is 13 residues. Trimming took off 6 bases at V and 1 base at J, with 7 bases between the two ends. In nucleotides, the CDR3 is TGTGCCAGCAGAACAGGGGCCAAAAACATTCAGTACTTC. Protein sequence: CASRTGAKNIQYF.

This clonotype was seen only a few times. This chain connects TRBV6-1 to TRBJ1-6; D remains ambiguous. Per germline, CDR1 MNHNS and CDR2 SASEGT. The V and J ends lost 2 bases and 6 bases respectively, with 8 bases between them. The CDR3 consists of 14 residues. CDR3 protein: CASSEKVLNSPLHF. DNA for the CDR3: TGTGCCAGCAGTGAAAAGGTGCTTAATTCACCCCTCCACTTT.

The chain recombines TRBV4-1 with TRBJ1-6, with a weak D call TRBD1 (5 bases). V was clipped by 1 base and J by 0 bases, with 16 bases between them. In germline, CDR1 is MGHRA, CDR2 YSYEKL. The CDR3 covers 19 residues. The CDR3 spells CASSQVLGGVSSYNSPLHF. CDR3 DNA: TGCGCCAGCAGCCAAGTCCTGGGGGGAGTAAGCTCCTATAATTCACCCCTCCACTTT.

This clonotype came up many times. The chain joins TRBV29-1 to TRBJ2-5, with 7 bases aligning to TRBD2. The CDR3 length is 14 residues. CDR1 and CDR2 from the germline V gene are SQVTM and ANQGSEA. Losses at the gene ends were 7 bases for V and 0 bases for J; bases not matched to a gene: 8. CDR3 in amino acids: CSAPVGGYQETQYF. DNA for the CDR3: TGCAGCGCCCCCGTGGGGGGGTACCAAGAGACCCAGTACTTC.

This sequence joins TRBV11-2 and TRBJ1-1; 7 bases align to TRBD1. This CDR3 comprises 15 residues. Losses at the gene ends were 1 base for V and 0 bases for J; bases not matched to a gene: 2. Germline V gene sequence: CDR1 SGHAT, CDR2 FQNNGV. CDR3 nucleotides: TGTGCCAGCAGCTTAGTGACAGGGCTGAACACTGAAGCTTTCTTT. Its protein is CASSLVTGLNTEAFF.

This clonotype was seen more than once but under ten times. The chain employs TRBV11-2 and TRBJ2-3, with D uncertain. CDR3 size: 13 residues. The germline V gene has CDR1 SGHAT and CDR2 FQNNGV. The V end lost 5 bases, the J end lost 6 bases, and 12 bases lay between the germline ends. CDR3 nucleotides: TGTGCCAGCAGCCCCGGTTGGCGTGATACGCAGTATTTT. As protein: CASSPGWRDTQYF.